The clone carrying this T cell receptor beta chain was seen only a few times. Its antigen remains unidentified. Time point given: patch test 3, about 24 weeks after DPC sensitization. Treatment meaning: therapeutic diphenylcyclopropenone sensitization with weekly scalp DPC. Whole blood, unfractionated, served as the material for total RNA extraction. This sample is drawn from a study of human T cells and chemical hapten exposure. Broader study findings: Every donor had alopecia, and their immune response may therefore differ from healthy people's. DPC sensitization left the count of TCRs above 1 in 1000 unchanged.

CDR1 and CDR2 from the germline V gene are MDHEN and SYDVKM. The CDR3 has 11 residues. Trimming stripped 4 bases from V and 7 bases from J, with 8 bases between. MiXCR, applied by TCRdb to the RACE reads, yields one record per CDR3 protein. This sample has roughly 200,000 distinct CDR3 sequences, with under 30% found just once. The source was whole blood, collected in connection with sensitization to the hapten diphenylcyclopropenone (DPC). The chain couples TRBV28 to TRBJ2-7, with D unresolved. The sequence derives from a woman between 40 and 50 years old with alopecia areata. Some clones in this sample may be carry-over from other donors' samples. The CDR3: CASSYDLEQYF. The CDR3 bases are TGTGCCAGCAGTTACGACCTGGAGCAGTACTTC. The whole variable domain, remainder taken from reference TRBV28 and TRBJ2-7, is DVKVTQSSRYLVKRTGEKVFLECVQDMDHENMFWYRQDPGLGLRLIYFSYDVKMKEKGDIPEGYSVSREKKERFSLILESASTNQTSMYLCASSYDLEQYFGPGTRLTVT.